A single sample is the source of the 16 T cell receptor beta chains below, sequenced in a study of control samples from healthy donors and cancer patients. Assay used: immunoSEQ multiplex PCR; TCRdb lists only in-frame clones, some missing. The sample lists approximately 150,000 clones, around 94% occurring once. Sequences were obtained from PBMCs. These receptors all stem from a man aged 60-69 years with colorectal cancer.

The CDR3 sequence is CASSYGGGIVDTQYF. The CDR3 DNA is TGTGCCAGCAGTTACGGGGGGGGAATAGTCGATACGCAGTATTTT. The chain uses TRBV6-5 and TRBJ2-3; 7 bases map to TRBD2. V was clipped by 2 bases and J by 6 bases; unmatched bases: 8. Germline-derived CDR1 and CDR2 are MNHEY and SVGAGI. This CDR3 contains 15 residues.

The chain links TRBV3-1 (or the pseudogene TRBV3-2) to TRBJ2-7; D is uncertain. This CDR3 comprises 15 residues. The germline V gene encodes CDR1 LGHDT and CDR2 YNNKEL (reference sequence). With 0 bases removed from V and 3 bases from J, the gap between germline ends came to 12 bases. This CDR3 reads CASSQDAVKIYEQYF. CDR3 DNA sequence: TGTGCCAGCAGCCAAGACGCAGTAAAGATCTACGAGCAGTACTTC.

The V gene is TRBV9, the J gene TRBJ2-1; D might be TRBD1 (5 bases). Germline V gene data show CDR1 as SGDLS and CDR2 as YYNGEE. The CDR3 loop spans 16 amino acids. V was pared by 0 bases and J by 5 bases, with 15 bases between. The CDR3 region is CASSVARYRNNNEQFF. The CDR3 DNA reads TGTGCCAGCAGCGTAGCTAGGTACAGGAATAACAATGAGCAGTTCTTC.

A word on this clone: Distinct nucleotide sequences in the sample also encode this CDR3. The chain carries TRBV3-1 (or the pseudogene TRBV3-2) and TRBJ1-1; tentative D call: TRBD1 (6 bases). Germline values: CDR1 LGHDT, CDR2 YNNKEL (reference sequence). This CDR3 comprises 14 residues. Trimming pared 5 bases from V and 8 bases from J, leaving 18 bases between. This chain's CDR3 is CASSFGDGGAEAFF. For the CDR3, the DNA is TGTGCCAGCAGCTTCGGGGACGGGGGGGCGGAAGCTTTCTTT.

The V call is TRBV6-1, the J call TRBJ2-5; tentative D call: TRBD1 (5 bases). The CDR3 totals 15 residues. Trimming cost V 1 base and J 2 bases, with 11 bases left between them. CDR1 and CDR2 (germline): MNHNS, SASEGT. The CDR3 nucleotides read TGTGCCAGCAGTGAAGAAGTGACAGCGCAAGAGACCCAGTACTTC. Amino acids: CASSEEVTAQETQYF.

V and J are TRBV7-2 and TRBJ2-3; D may be TRBD2 (5 bases). The CDR3 extends over 14 amino acids. Germline-derived CDR1 and CDR2 are SGHTA and FQGNSA. V lost 6 bases to trimming and J lost 2 bases, with 12 bases between them. This chain's CDR3 is CASSPSGYTDTQYF. The CDR3 bases are TGTGCCAGCAGTCCCAGCGGATACACAGATACGCAGTATTTT.

The chain combines TRBV5-4 with TRBJ2-3, with 7 bases that match TRBD1. Germline V gene lookup returns CDR1 SGHNT and CDR2 YYREEE (reference sequence). V gave up 0 bases and J gave up 2 bases; unmatched junction bases: 6. CDR3 length: 16 amino acids. CDR3 DNA: TGTGCCAGCAGCTTGGCCCAACAGGGGAACACAGATACGCAGTATTTT. Encoded protein: CASSLAQQGNTDTQYF. The full variable domain, its missing parts supplied by reference TRBV5-4 and TRBJ2-3, is ETGVTQSPTHLIKTRGQQVTLRCSSQSGHNTVSWYQQALGQGPQFIFQYYREEENGRGNFPPRFSGLQFPNYSSELNVNALELDDSALYLCASSLAQQGNTDTQYFGPGTRLTVL.

This clone was recorded once. This sequence joins TRBV7-2 and TRBJ1-2, with TRBD1 matching 12 bases. CDR3 length: 16 residues. CDR1 and CDR2 from the germline V gene are SGHTA and FQGNSA. Losses at the gene ends were 10 bases for V and 3 bases for J; bases not matched to a gene: 12. Here the CDR3 reads CAIAGDRGLLDYGYTF. CDR3 DNA: TGTGCCATCGCCGGGGACAGGGGGCTTTTAGACTATGGCTACACCTTC.

This chain connects TRBV7-7 to TRBJ2-5, with 8 bases aligning to TRBD2. The CDR3 covers 16 residues. J was trimmed by 5 bases and V by 3 bases; bases with no gene match: 11. The germline CDR1 and CDR2 sequences are SSHAT and FNYEAQ (reference sequence). The CDR3 reads CASSLGSGASWETQYF. Here the CDR3 DNA reads TGTGCCAGCAGCTTGGGTAGCGGGGCAAGCTGGGAGACCCAGTACTTC.

This rearrangement joins TRBV7-9 to TRBJ1-1; 7 nucleotides agree with TRBD1. The junction had 2 bases not matched to a gene; V was cut back by 2 bases and J by 8 bases. Germline V gives CDR1 SEHNR, CDR2 FQNEAQ (reference sequence). The length of the CDR3 is 12 residues. CDR3 in amino acids: CASSLMGQEAFF. As DNA, the CDR3 is TGTGCCAGCAGCTTAATGGGACAGGAAGCTTTCTTT.

This chain links TRBV4-1 with TRBJ1-2, with D unresolved. The germline CDR1 and CDR2 sequences are MGHRA and YSYEKL. V shed 0 bases and J shed 6 bases, with 11 bases lying between them. The CDR3 has 14 amino acids. Here the CDR3 reads CASSQDGGGHGYTF. CDR3 sequence (DNA): TGCGCCAGCAGCCAAGACGGTGGCGGTCATGGCTACACCTTC.

The chain employs TRBV6-5 and TRBJ1-1, with TRBD1 matching 11 bases. The CDR3 totals 14 residues. The V gene's germline CDR1 is MNHEY and CDR2 SVGAGI. The junction had 5 bases not matched to a gene; V was cut back by 6 bases and J by 5 bases. CDR3 sequence: CASRGQGAFTEAFF. The CDR3 bases are TGTGCCAGCAGAGGACAGGGGGCGTTTACTGAAGCTTTCTTT.

The chain uses TRBV18 and TRBJ2-7; TRBD1 matches 8 bases. The V gene's germline CDR1 is KGHSH and CDR2 LQKENI. With V trimmed by 2 bases and J by 2 bases, 14 bases remained unmatched. The CDR3 contains 18 residues. The CDR3 coding sequence is TGTGCCAGCTCACCAATGACAGGGGACGGGGTTGACCCCTACGAGCAGTACTTC. The encoded protein is CASSPMTGDGVDPYEQYF.

This chain links TRBV18 with TRBJ1-1, with D possibly matching TRBD1 (6 bases). V dropped 1 base and J dropped 1 base, with 13 bases sitting between them. The germline gives CDR1 KGHSH, CDR2 LQKENI. The CDR3 spans 16 residues. The CDR3 protein is CASSPQQGGTNTEAFF. The CDR3 DNA reads TGTGCCAGCTCACCACAACAGGGAGGTACGAACACTGAAGCTTTCTTT.

V is TRBV7-9 and J is TRBJ2-1, with a tentative D call TRBD2 (7 bases). Germline CDR1 reads SEHNR; CDR2 reads FQNEAQ (reference sequence). This CDR3 comprises 15 residues. V was pared by 5 bases and J by 6 bases, with 17 bases between. The CDR3 DNA follows: TGTGCCAGCAGCCAGCGGGACATAGCTCGCAATGAGCAGTTCTTC. Amino acid sequence: CASSQRDIARNEQFF.

The chain uses TRBV29-1 and TRBJ2-7; D possibly corresponds to TRBD2 (6 bases). There are 13 residues in the CDR3. The germline V and J ends were trimmed by 7 bases and 1 base, with 14 bases remaining between them. Per the germline V gene, CDR1 is SQVTM and CDR2 is ANQGSEA. The CDR3 bases are TGCAGCGCGCAGCGGGCAGCATCCTACGAGCAGTACTTC. It translates to CSAQRAASYEQYF.